This entry is about one T cell receptor (beta chain). Per germline, CDR1 LGHNA and CDR2 YNFKEQ. The CDR3 contains 17 residues. The V end was cut by 3 bases, the J end by 7 bases, with 25 bases between. Sequenced material consisted of expressed TCRB transcripts (all of the isolated RNA was reverse transcribed). Profiling relied on immunoSEQ multiplex PCR, and the TCRdb table lists in-frame clones only, not all of them. In the table there are almost 350,000 clones, around a fifth of which are singletons. These data are taken from a study of beta chain features in type 1 diabetes. This chain links TRBV4-2 with TRBJ2-7, with D tentatively TRBD1 (5 bases). The source material was naive CD4+ T cells from blood. This clonotype was obtained from a woman aged 18-30 years in good health. CDR3 in amino acids: CASSQNVLGQGPEEQYF. In DNA, the CDR3 is TGTGCCAGCAGCCAGAACGTCCTGGGGCAGGGCCCAGAGGAGCAGTACTTC.